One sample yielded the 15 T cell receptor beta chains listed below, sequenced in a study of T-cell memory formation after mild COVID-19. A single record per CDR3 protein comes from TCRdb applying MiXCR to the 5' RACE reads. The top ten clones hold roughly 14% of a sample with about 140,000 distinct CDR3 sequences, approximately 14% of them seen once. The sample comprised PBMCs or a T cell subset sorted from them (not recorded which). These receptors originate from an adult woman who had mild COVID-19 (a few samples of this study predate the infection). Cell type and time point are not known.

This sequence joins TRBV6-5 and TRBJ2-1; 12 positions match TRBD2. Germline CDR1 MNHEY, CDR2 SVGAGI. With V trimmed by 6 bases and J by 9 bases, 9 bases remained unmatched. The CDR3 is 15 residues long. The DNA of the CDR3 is TGTGCCAGCAGCCAGACTAGCGGGGGCTCGGGTGAGCAGTTCTTC. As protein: CASSQTSGGSGEQFF.

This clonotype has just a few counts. The CDR3 sequence: CASSLRSWGKDQPQHF. CDR3 coding DNA: TGTGCCAGCAGTTTAAGGTCCTGGGGCAAGGATCAGCCCCAGCATTTT. The chain links TRBV12-3 or TRBV12-4 to TRBJ1-5; D is perhaps TRBD1 (5 bases). This CDR3 is built from 16 residues. Trimming removed 2 bases from V and 5 bases from J, with 16 bases in between.

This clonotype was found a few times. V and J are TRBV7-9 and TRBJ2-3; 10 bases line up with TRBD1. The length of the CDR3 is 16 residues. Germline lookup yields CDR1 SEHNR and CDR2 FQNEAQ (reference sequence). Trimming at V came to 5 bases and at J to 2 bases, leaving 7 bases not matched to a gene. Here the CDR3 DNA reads TGTGCCAGCAGCCTGCCGGGACAGGGGTCCACAGATACGCAGTATTTT. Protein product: CASSLPGQGSTDTQYF.

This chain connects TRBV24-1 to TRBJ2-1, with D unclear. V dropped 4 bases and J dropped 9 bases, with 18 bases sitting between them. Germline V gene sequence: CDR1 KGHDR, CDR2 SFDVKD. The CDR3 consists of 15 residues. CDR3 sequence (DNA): TGTGCCACCAGTGACGCCGCCGGAGCTAGAGGTGAGCAGTTCTTC. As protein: CATSDAAGARGEQFF.

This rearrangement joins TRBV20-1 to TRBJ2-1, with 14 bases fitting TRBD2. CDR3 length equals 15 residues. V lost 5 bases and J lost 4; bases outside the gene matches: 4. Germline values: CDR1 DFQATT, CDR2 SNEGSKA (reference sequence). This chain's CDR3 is CSAPGLAGVYNEQFF. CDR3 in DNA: TGCAGTGCTCCGGGACTAGCGGGAGTTTACAATGAGCAGTTCTTC.

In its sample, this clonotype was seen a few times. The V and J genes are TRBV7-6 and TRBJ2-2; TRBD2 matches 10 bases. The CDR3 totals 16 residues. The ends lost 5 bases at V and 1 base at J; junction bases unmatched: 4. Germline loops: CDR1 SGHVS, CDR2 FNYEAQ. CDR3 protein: CASSAGTSVNTGELFF. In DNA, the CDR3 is TGTGCCAGCAGCGCGGGGACTAGCGTGAACACCGGGGAGCTGTTTTTT.

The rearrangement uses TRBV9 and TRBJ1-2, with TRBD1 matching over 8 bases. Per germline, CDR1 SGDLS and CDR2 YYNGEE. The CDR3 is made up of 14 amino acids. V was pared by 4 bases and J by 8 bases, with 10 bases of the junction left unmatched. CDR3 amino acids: CASSFPAGGEGYTF. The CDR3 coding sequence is TGTGCCAGCAGCTTCCCCGCAGGGGGCGAAGGCTACACCTTC.

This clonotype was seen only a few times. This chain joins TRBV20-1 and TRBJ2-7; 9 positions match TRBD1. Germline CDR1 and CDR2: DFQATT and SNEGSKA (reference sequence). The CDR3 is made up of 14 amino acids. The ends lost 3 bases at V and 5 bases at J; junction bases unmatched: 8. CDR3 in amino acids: CSARFVGQGNEQYF. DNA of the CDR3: TGCAGTGCTAGGTTTGTGGGACAGGGAAACGAGCAGTACTTC.

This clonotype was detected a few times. CDR3 nucleotide sequence: TGTGCCAGCAGCGGACAGGGTCAGGAGACCCAGTACTTC. Residues: CASSGQGQETQYF. The gene calls are TRBV6-6 and TRBJ2-5, with TRBD1 matching 8 bases. Trimming at V came to 6 bases and at J to 5 bases, leaving 5 bases not matched to a gene. The CDR3 is 13 amino acids. Germline CDR1 reads MNHNY; CDR2 reads SVGAGI (reference sequence).

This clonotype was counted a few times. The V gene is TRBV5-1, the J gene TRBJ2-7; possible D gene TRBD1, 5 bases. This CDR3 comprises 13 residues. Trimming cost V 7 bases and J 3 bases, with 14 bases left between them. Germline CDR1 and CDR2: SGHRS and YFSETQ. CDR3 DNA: TGCGCCAGCGGCACGGACACTCTCTACGAGCAGTACTTC. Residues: CASGTDTLYEQYF.

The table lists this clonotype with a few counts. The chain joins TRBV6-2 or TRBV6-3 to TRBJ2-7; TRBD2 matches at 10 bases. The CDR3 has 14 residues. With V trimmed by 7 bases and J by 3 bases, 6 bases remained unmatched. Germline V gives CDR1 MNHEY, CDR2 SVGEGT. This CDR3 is CASTKRGGDYEQYF. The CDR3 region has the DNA TGTGCCAGCACCAAGCGGGGGGGTGACTACGAGCAGTACTTC.

The CDR3 region is CASSPSTRSVRVQYF. CDR3 coding DNA: TGTGCCAGCAGCCCCTCAACCCGTAGCGTCAGAGTCCAGTACTTC. The chain uses TRBV6-6 and TRBJ2-5, with a tentative D call TRBD2 (5 bases). The CDR3 totals 15 residues. V was pared by 6 bases and J by 10 bases, with 24 bases between. Germline CDR1 and CDR2: MNHNY and SVGAGI (reference sequence).

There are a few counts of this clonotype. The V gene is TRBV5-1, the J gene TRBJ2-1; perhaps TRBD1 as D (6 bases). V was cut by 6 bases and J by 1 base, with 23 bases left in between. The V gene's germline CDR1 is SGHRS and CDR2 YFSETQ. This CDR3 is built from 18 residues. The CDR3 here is CASTYSHITGLSYNEQFF. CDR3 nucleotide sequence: TGCGCCAGCACCTACTCCCACATTACAGGGTTGTCCTACAATGAGCAGTTCTTC.

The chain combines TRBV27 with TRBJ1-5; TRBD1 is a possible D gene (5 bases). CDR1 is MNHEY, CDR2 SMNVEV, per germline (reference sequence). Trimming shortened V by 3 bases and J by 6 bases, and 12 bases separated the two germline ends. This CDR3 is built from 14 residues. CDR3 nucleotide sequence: TGTGCCAGCAGTTTTTCAGGGTTAAGTCAGCCCCAGCATTTT. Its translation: CASSFSGLSQPQHF.

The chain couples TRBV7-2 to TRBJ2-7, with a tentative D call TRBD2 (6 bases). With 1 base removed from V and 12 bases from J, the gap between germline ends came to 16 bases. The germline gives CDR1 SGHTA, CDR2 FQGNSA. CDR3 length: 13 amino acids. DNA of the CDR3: TGTGCCAGCAGCTTAGAGTTGGAGGGGAGAAGGTACTTC. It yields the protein CASSLELEGRRYF. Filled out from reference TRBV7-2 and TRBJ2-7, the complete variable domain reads GAGVSQSPSNKVTEKGKDVELRCDPISGHTALYWYRQSLGQGLEFLIYFQGNSAPDKSGLPSDRFSAERTGGSVSTLTIQRTQQEDSAVYLCASSLELEGRRYFGPGTRLTVT.